This T cell receptor beta chain was profiled in a study of T cells in localized non-small cell lung cancer. Findings and caveats of the study: With higher T cell density in blood came longer overall survival. A median of roughly 52 of the top 100 tumor clones appeared in adjacent lung, which was paired and uninvolved. Investigators sequenced only a single tumor region, leaving heterogeneity possible. Adjacent uninvolved lung tissue had the highest T cell clonality, exceeding tumor.

Concerning this clone itself: Its antigen is undetermined.

Here immunoSEQ multiplex PCR was the method, and the copy in TCRdb shows in-frame clones only, minus some. This sample has 78,000 or so clones; 70% to 90% occur once, and the top ten carry 2.8%. Germline values: CDR1 KGHSH, CDR2 LQKENI. This CDR3 contains 16 residues. V lost 3 bases and J 5 bases, leaving 17 bases between the germline ends. The clonotype was recovered from a man aged 35-75 years with stage I lung adenocarcinoma. The chain employs TRBV18 and TRBJ1-5, with D possibly TRBD1 on 5 matching bases. The sequencing here drew on peripheral blood, taken before any cancer treatment. The CDR3 sequence: CASSPGGPISHQPQHF. Written as DNA, the CDR3 is TGTGCCAGCTCACCTGGGGGACCGATCAGTCATCAGCCCCAGCATTTT. Drawing the rest from reference TRBV18 and TRBJ1-5, the complete variable domain is NAGVMQNPRHLVRRRGQEARLRCSPMKGHSHVYWYRQLPEEGLKFMVYLQKENIIDESGMPKERFSAEFPKEGPSILRIQQVVRGDSAAYFCASSPGGPISHQPQHFGDGTRLSIL.